This T cell receptor beta chain was sequenced for a study of low-dose radiotherapy and immunotherapy resistance in tumors. At the level of the study: Intravenous nivolumab 240 mg every two weeks plus ipilimumab 1 mg/kg every six weeks was given to patients. Treatment included intravenous cyclophosphamide dosed at 200 mg/m2 every two weeks, one day before radiation and immunotherapy.

Trimming at V came to 4 bases and at J to 9 bases, leaving 13 bases not matched to a gene. Germline CDR1 and CDR2: MDHEN and SYDVKM. There are 16 residues in the CDR3. This clonotype was seen many times. First-strand cDNA relied on TRAV- and TRBV-specific primers spanning alpha and beta chains. A roughly 22-cycle PCR with a constant-region primer and V-primer adapter amplified TCRs. mRNA that had been isolated underwent amplification through in vitro transcription. TCRdb redid the calling of the reads with MiXCR, one entry per CDR3 protein. The data hold 80,000 or so distinct CDR3 sequences, with about a sixth observed a single time. Time point denoted: after trial treatment. Sample treatment: LDRT plus nivolumab, ipilimumab, low-dose cyclophosphamide and aspirin (RACIN trial).

The starting material was PBMCs, obtained after low-dose radiotherapy plus immunotherapy. This TCR was sampled from a male donor with prostate cancer. The chain combines TRBV28 with TRBJ2-1, with 9 bases lining up with TRBD1. CDR3 amino acids: CASSWAGTGFLGEQFF. CDR3 DNA: TGTGCCAGCAGTTGGGCCGGGACAGGGTTCCTAGGTGAGCAGTTCTTC.